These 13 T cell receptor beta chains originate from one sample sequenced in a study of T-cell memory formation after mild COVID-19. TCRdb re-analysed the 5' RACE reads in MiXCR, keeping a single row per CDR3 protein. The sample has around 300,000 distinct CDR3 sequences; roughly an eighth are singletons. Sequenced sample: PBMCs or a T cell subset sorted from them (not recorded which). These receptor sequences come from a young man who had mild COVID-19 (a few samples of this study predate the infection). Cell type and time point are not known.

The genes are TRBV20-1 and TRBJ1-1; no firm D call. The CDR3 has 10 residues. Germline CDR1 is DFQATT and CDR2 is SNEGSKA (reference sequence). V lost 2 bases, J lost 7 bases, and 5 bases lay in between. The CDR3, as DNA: TGCAGTGCTAGATGGGTTGAAGCTTTCTTT. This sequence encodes CSARWVEAFF.

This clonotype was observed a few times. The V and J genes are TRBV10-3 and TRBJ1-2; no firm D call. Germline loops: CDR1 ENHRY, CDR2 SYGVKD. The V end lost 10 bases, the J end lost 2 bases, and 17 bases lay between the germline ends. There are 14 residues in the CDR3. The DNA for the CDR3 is TGTGCCACGCAACACGGCGAACCCAACTATGGCTACACCTTC. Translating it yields CATQHGEPNYGYTF.

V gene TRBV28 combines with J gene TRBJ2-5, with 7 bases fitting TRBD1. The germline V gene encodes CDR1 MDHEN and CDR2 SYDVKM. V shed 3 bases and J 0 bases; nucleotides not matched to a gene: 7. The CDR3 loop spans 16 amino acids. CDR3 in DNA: TGTGCCAGCAGTTTGAGTCTCGGGACAGACCAAGAGACCCAGTACTTC. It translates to CASSLSLGTDQETQYF.

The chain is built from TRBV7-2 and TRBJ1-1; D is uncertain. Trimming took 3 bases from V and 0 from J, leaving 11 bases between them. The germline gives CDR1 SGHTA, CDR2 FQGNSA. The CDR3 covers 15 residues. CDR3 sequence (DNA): TGTGCCAGCAGCTTCTCCAGGACCGTGAACACTGAAGCTTTCTTT. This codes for CASSFSRTVNTEAFF.

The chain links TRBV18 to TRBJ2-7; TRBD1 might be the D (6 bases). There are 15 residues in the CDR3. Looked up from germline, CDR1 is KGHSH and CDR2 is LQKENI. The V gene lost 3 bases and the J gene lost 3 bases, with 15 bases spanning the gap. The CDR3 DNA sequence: TGTGCCAGCTCACCTGACACAGGGTCCCGCTACGAGCAGTACTTC. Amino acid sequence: CASSPDTGSRYEQYF.

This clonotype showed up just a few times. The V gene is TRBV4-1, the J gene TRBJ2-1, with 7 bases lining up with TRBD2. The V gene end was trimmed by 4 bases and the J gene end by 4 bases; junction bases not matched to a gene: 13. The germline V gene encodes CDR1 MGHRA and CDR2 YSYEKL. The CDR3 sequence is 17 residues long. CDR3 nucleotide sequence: TGCGCCAGCAGCCGGACCCATTTCATGGGGGGGTACAATGAGCAGTTCTTC. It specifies CASSRTHFMGGYNEQFF.

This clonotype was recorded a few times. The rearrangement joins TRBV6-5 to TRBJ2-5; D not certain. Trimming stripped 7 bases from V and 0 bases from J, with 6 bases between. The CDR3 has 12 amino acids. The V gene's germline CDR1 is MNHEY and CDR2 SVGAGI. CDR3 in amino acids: CASTGYQETQYF. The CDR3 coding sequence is TGTGCCAGCACCGGATACCAAGAGACCCAGTACTTC.

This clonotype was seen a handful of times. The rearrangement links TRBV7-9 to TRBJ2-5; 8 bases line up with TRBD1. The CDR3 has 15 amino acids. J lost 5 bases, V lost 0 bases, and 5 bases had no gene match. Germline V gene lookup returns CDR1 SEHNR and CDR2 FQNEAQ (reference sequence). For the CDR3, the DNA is TGTGCCAGCAGCTTAGCGGGACAGGCCTGGGAGACCCAGTACTTC. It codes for CASSLAGQAWETQYF.

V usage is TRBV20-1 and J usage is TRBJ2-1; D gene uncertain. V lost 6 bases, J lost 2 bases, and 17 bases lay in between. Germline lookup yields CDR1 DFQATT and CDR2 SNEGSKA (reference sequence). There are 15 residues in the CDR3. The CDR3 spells CSAHEYLGTYNEQFF. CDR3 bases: TGCAGTGCCCACGAATACTTGGGAACCTACAATGAGCAGTTCTTC.

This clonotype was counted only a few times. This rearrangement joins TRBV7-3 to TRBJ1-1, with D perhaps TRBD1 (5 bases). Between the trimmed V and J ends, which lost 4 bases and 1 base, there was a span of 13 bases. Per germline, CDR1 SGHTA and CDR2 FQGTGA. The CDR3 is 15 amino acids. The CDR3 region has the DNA TGTGCCAGCAGCTCTCGGCCAGGGAGGAACACTGAAGCTTTCTTT. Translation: CASSSRPGRNTEAFF.

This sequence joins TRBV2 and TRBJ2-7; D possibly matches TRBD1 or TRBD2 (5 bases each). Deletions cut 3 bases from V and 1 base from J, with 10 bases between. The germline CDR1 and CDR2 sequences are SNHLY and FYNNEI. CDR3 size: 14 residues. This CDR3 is CASSDQGDSYEQYV. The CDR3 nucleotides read TGTGCCAGCAGTGACCAGGGAGATTCCTACGAGCAGTACGTC.

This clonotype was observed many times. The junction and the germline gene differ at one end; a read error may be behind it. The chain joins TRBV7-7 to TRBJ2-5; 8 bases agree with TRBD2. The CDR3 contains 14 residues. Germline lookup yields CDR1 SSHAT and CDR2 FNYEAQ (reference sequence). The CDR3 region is CASSLAGLQETQYF. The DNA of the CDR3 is TGTGCTAGCAGCTTAGCGGGACTACAAGAGACCCAGTACTTC.

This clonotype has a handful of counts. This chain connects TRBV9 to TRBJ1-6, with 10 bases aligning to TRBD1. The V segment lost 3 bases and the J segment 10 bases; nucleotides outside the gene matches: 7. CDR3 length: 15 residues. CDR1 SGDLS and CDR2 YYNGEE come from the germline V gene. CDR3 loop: CASSAGQGVISPLHF. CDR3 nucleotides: TGTGCCAGCAGCGCCGGACAGGGGGTAATATCACCCCTCCACTTT.